Detailed here is one T cell receptor (beta chain). The data were obtained in a study of regulatory T cells in long-lasting Graves disease. Researchers made TCR beta libraries by using iRepertoire HTBI primers and running Arm-PCR on CDR3 regions. MiXCR, run by TCRdb on the multiplex PCR reads, gives a single entry per CDR3 protein. The table lists over 650,000 distinct CDR3 sequences, 25% to 35% of them singletons. CDR1 is MNHEY and CDR2 is SVGEGT in the germline V gene. V was cut by 8 bases and J by 2 bases, with 10 bases left in between. The CDR3 sequence is 13 residues long. The time point here: persistent/refractory GD, antithyroid drugs over 5 years with positive TRAb. PBMCs provided the RNA from which the TCR library was made.

This rearrangement joins TRBV6-2 or TRBV6-3 to TRBJ1-5, with D unclear. The receptor comes from a female donor with Graves disease. The sequencing used peripheral blood mononuclear cells (PBMCs), collected when the disease was refractory, from a patient treated with antithyroid drugs. The chain's CDR3 is CASQDNGNQPQHF. The CDR3 nucleotides are TGTGCCAGCCAAGACAACGGCAATCAGCCCCAGCATTTT.